The clone carrying this T cell receptor (beta chain) was seen ten or more times. No antigen is known for it. The CDR3 is 13 amino acids. CDR1 is SEHNR, CDR2 FQNEAQ, per germline (reference sequence). V was pared by 8 bases and J by 7 bases, with 15 bases between. The diagnoses drew upon clinical symptoms, serum thyroxine and TRAb, thyroid ultrasound and orbital computed tomography. This specimen comes from a study of T cells in Graves' hyperthyroidism and ophthalmopathy. Findings and limits, study-wide: Before onset, ophthalmopathy was predicted by the model a median 6.5 months earlier.

Amplification yielded TCR beta CDR3 regions, with RNA transcripts as the source. First-round RT-PCR of the TCR CDR3 relied on the HTBI primer set. TCRdb fed the multiplex PCR reads into MiXCR, producing one record per CDR3 protein. The repertoire includes more than 650,000 distinct CDR3 sequences, approximately 14% of them detected once, and more than 8.5% sits in the top ten. The V and J genes are TRBV7-9 and TRBJ1-5; D remains unclear. Sequencing input: blood. The sequence was obtained from a woman younger than 35 with Graves' hyperthyroidism. CDR3: CASGRASGQPQHF. The CDR3 region has the DNA TGTGCCAGCGGTCGGGCTTCGGGGCAGCCCCAGCATTTT.